This TCR beta chain is from a study of blood T cell repertoires in COVID-19. Study-level information: Collection of acute and convalescent COVID-19 samples took place in the United States, Italy and Spain. In each case, the material was cDNA or gDNA derived from T cells, B-cell-depleted T cells, or PBMCs.

V shed 1 base, J shed 7 bases, and the junction held 6 bases outside the gene matches. The germline V gene encodes CDR1 SGHTA and CDR2 FQGNSA. There are 15 residues in the CDR3. In the original workflow: Quantification of nucleated cells was approximated via reference gene primer amplification. Generated by immunoSEQ multiplex PCR, the TCRdb table keeps only in-frame clones and is missing some. V and J calls plus clone size are reproduced from that table; the DNA served to infer D and trimming. Of more than 300,000 clones in the sample, around 92% were seen once. The chain recombines TRBV7-2 with TRBJ1-4, with 7 nucleotides matching TRBD1. The sequence was collected from a man in his late teens or twenties who had recovered from COVID-19. Sample: peripheral blood. CDR3 bases: TGTGCCAGCAGCTTAGTGGCAGGGGGTAGTGAAAAACTGTTTTTT. Amino acids: CASSLVAGGSEKLFF.